These 26 T cell receptor beta chains share one sample of origin, sequenced in a study of shared clonotypes between healthy human individuals. Sequencing was performed with immunoSEQ multiplex PCR; in TCRdb, only in-frame clones are kept and a portion is missing. In the table there are approximately 320,000 clones, roughly 84% of which are singletons. The material sequenced was memory CD8+ T cells sorted from blood. Regarding subset: CD45RO+ cells pooled with CCR7-negative TemRA cells. The origin of the receptors is a man between 18 and 29 years old in good health.

The chain employs TRBV7-2 and TRBJ2-2; D is possibly TRBD2 (6 bases). Germline CDR1 and CDR2: SGHTA and FQGNSA. The length of the CDR3 is 13 residues. V was pared by 1 base and J by 6 bases, with 6 bases between. The CDR3 nucleotides read TGTGCCAGCAGCTTAGGACTAGCCGGGGAGCTGTTTTTT. It translates to CASSLGLAGELFF.

The chain recombines TRBV27 with TRBJ2-7, with TRBD2 matching over 8 bases. V lost 5 bases to trimming and J lost 6 bases; unmatched junction nucleotides: 15. This CDR3 has 16 amino acids. The germline V gene encodes CDR1 MNHEY and CDR2 SMNVEV (reference sequence). CDR3 sequence (DNA): TGTGCCAGCAGTCCTTTAGTTGGGGCGGGGGGCCTCGAGCAGTACTTC. It translates to CASSPLVGAGGLEQYF.

This rearrangement joins TRBV6-5 to TRBJ1-2; 9 bases match TRBD1. The V and J ends lost 0 bases and 4 bases, in that order; junction bases with no gene match: 6. Germline lookup yields CDR1 MNHEY and CDR2 SVGAGI. CDR3 length: 16 amino acids. The CDR3 reads CASSYSIGDRVYGYTF. CDR3 sequence (DNA): TGTGCCAGCAGTTACTCGATAGGGGACAGGGTCTATGGCTACACCTTC.

This clone was recorded a few times. This chain uses TRBV6-6 with TRBJ2-2; 11 bases align to TRBD2. The CDR3 has 16 residues. V lost 5 bases and J lost 2; bases outside the gene matches: 4. CDR1 is MNHNY and CDR2 is SVGAGI in the germline V gene (reference sequence). The CDR3: CASSRTSGRNTGELFF. CDR3 bases: TGTGCCAGCAGTCGTACTAGCGGGAGAAACACCGGGGAGCTGTTTTTT.

The chain joins TRBV5-1 to TRBJ2-5; 7 positions match TRBD2. Trimming took 3 bases from V and 7 from J; bases not matched to a gene: 6. From germline, CDR1 is SGHRS and CDR2 YFSETQ. The CDR3 has 13 amino acids. The CDR3, as DNA: TGCGCCAGCAGCTGGGAGGGCTCCGGGACCCAGTACTTC. Its translation: CASSWEGSGTQYF.

V and J are TRBV13 and TRBJ2-7, with D perhaps TRBD1 or TRBD2 (5 bases each). The V gene lost 5 bases and the J gene lost 5 bases, with 19 bases spanning the gap. The CDR3 is 15 amino acids. Per the germline V gene, CDR1 is PRHDT and CDR2 is FYEKMQ (reference sequence). For the CDR3, the DNA is TGTGCCAGCAGCCCGGGGCCCCGTGGTTCCCACGAGCAGTACTTC. Encoded protein: CASSPGPRGSHEQYF.

V gene TRBV2 combines with J gene TRBJ2-2; 9 bases match TRBD1. The CDR3 contains 17 residues. Germline assignment: CDR1 SNHLY and CDR2 FYNNEI. Unmatched junction bases numbered 5, after V lost 1 base and J lost 2 bases. CDR3: CASSEEEQGANTGELFF. The CDR3 DNA follows: TGTGCCAGCAGTGAAGAGGAACAGGGGGCTAACACCGGGGAGCTGTTTTTT.

The J gene is TRBJ1-2, the V gene TRBV29-1; D gene ambiguous. Germline V gives CDR1 SQVTM, CDR2 ANQGSEA. The CDR3 is 12 residues long. Trimming shortened V by 5 bases and J by 0 bases, and 7 bases separated the two germline ends. CDR3 region: CSVSGANYGYTF. The CDR3 DNA reads as TGCAGCGTTTCCGGGGCTAACTATGGCTACACCTTC.

This chain connects TRBV4-1 to TRBJ2-1, with D perhaps matching TRBD2 (6 bases). Trimming left V 0 bases short and J 9 bases short, with 15 bases between. From germline, CDR1 is MGHRA and CDR2 YSYEKL. The CDR3 spans 15 residues. CDR3 sequence: CASSQERLAPLEQFF. DNA for the CDR3: TGCGCCAGCAGCCAAGAAAGGCTAGCGCCCCTTGAGCAGTTCTTC.

This chain joins TRBV12-5 and TRBJ1-1, with TRBD1 matching 8 bases. J gave up 3 bases and V 5 bases, and 14 bases lay outside the gene matches. The V gene's germline CDR1 is LGHNT and CDR2 FRNRAP. The CDR3 consists of 17 residues. In DNA, the CDR3 is TGTGCTAGTGGTCAAGAAGACAGGGGATTTTGTGACACTGAAGCTTTCTTT. Translation gives CASGQEDRGFCDTEAFF. Together with reference TRBV12-5 and TRBJ1-1, the CDR3 gives the full variable domain: DARVTQTPRHKVTEMGQEVTMRCQPILGHNTVFWYRQTMMQGLELLAYFRNRAPLDDSGMPKDRFSAEMPDATLATLKIQPSEPRDSAVYFCASGQEDRGFCDTEAFFGQGTRLTVV.

The CDR3 region is CASSPSTGESSYEQYF. The CDR3 DNA sequence: TGTGCCAGCAGTCCCTCCACAGGGGAAAGCTCCTACGAGCAGTACTTC. The chain joins TRBV27 to TRBJ2-7, with 7 bases matching TRBD1. The V segment lost 5 bases and the J segment 0 bases; nucleotides outside the gene matches: 10. CDR1 MNHEY and CDR2 SMNVEV come from the germline V gene (reference sequence). The CDR3 loop spans 16 amino acids.

Regarding this clone: This CDR3 is also generated by other DNA sequences in the sample. CDR3 DNA: TGTGCCAGCAGCGTAGGGGCCACCTACGAGCAGTACTTC. This sequence encodes CASSVGATYEQYF. The rearrangement joins TRBV9 to TRBJ2-7; no definite D call. V was clipped by 0 bases and J by 2 bases, with 6 bases between them. Germline CDR1 reads SGDLS; CDR2 reads YYNGEE. CDR3 length: 13 residues.

This chain joins TRBV28 and TRBJ1-4, with unresolved D. Trimming cost V 3 bases and J 6 bases, with 8 bases left between them. The CDR3 runs 13 residues. Germline assignment: CDR1 MDHEN and CDR2 SYDVKM. The CDR3, as DNA: TGTGCCAGCAGTTTGGCCCTACATGAAAAACTGTTTTTT. The encoded protein is CASSLALHEKLFF.

This clone has more than one count but fewer than ten. CDR3 bases: TGTGCCAGCAGTTTAACCGTCAAAAACATTCAGTACTTC. Its translation: CASSLTVKNIQYF. The genes are TRBV28 and TRBJ2-4; D is uncertain. The CDR3 is 13 residues long. The germline V gene has CDR1 MDHEN and CDR2 SYDVKM. The V and J ends lost 2 bases and 3 bases respectively, with 5 bases between them.

The rearrangement joins TRBV4-3 to TRBJ2-2; the match to TRBD1 covers 8 bases. CDR3 length: 17 amino acids. Germline assignment: CDR1 LGHNA and CDR2 YSLEER. The junction had 7 bases not matched to a gene; V was cut back by 0 bases and J by 4 bases. CDR3 sequence: CASSQDLGTGGTGELFF. The CDR3 nucleotides are TGCGCCAGCAGCCAAGATCTAGGAACAGGGGGCACCGGGGAGCTGTTTTTT.

The chain employs TRBV7-2 and TRBJ2-5; 7 positions agree with TRBD2. V shed 3 bases and J 2 bases; nucleotides not matched to a gene: 12. The germline V gene encodes CDR1 SGHTA and CDR2 FQGNSA. The CDR3 length is 17 residues. CDR3 DNA: TGTGCCAGCAGCTTGGGGCCCGGGGAGGGGACGCAAGAGACCCAGTACTTC. Its protein product is CASSLGPGEGTQETQYF.

The chain carries TRBV28 and TRBJ1-5; TRBD1 might be the D (6 bases). This CDR3 is 14 amino acids long. Germline-derived CDR1 and CDR2 are MDHEN and SYDVKM. Trimming took off 6 bases at V and 1 base at J, with 10 bases between the two ends. DNA of the CDR3: TGTGCCAGCAGATCCGGGACAAGCAATCAGCCCCAGCATTTT. This encodes CASRSGTSNQPQHF.

This chain joins TRBV7-2 and TRBJ2-1; maybe TRBD1 (5 bases). Germline lookup yields CDR1 SGHTA and CDR2 FQGNSA. The CDR3 runs 17 residues. Deletions cut 4 bases from V and 3 bases from J, with 19 bases between. The CDR3 DNA reads as TGTGCCAGCAGCTCCCTTTTAGCAGGGTGGAACTACAATGAGCAGTTCTTC. It translates to CASSSLLAGWNYNEQFF.

The genes are TRBV29-1 and TRBJ2-1, with 11 bases lining up with TRBD1. The CDR3 contains 14 residues. Germline V gene data show CDR1 as SQVTM and CDR2 as ANQGSEA. V lost 6 bases to trimming and J lost 9 bases; unmatched junction nucleotides: 10. DNA for the CDR3: TGCAGCGTGGAGGGGACAGGGGGAATAGGTGAGCAGTTCTTC. It yields the protein CSVEGTGGIGEQFF.

The chain couples TRBV5-8 to TRBJ2-7; 8 bases fit TRBD1. Unmatched junction bases numbered 9, after V lost 4 bases and J lost 3 bases. The CDR3 runs 15 residues. Per germline, CDR1 SGHTS and CDR2 YDEGEE. As DNA, the CDR3 is TGTGCCAGCAGCAGGGGGCAGGGGGCCCTCTACGAGCAGTACTTC. Amino acids: CASSRGQGALYEQYF. Full variable domain (remainder filled in from reference TRBV5-8 and TRBJ2-7): EAGVTQSPTHLIKTRGQQATLRCSPISGHTSVYWYQQALGLGLQFLLWYDEGEERNRGNFPPRFSGRQFPNYSSELNVNALELEDSALYLCASSRGQGALYEQYFGPGTRLTVT.

V and J are TRBV6-6 and TRBJ2-1; D is undetermined. Deletions cut 5 bases from V and 10 bases from J, with 12 bases between. Germline V gene sequence: CDR1 MNHNY, CDR2 SVGAGI (reference sequence). This CDR3 has 12 residues. In DNA, the CDR3 is TGTGCCAGCAGTACCCCCTTGGGGGAGCAGTTCTTC. It specifies CASSTPLGEQFF.

Ten or more counts support this clone. V is TRBV7-2 and J is TRBJ2-7; D call uncertain. V shed 4 bases and J shed 3 bases, with 10 bases lying between them. The CDR3 covers 13 residues. Germline V gives CDR1 SGHTA, CDR2 FQGNSA. CDR3 loop: CASSSPFNYEQYF. For the CDR3, the DNA is TGTGCCAGCAGCTCCCCGTTTAACTACGAGCAGTACTTC.

The chain recombines TRBV19 with TRBJ2-7, with D maybe TRBD2 (5 bases). The V and J ends lost 4 bases and 0 bases respectively, with 7 bases between them. The CDR3 is made up of 13 amino acids. Germline CDR1 reads LNHDA; CDR2 reads SQIVND (reference sequence). The CDR3 region is CASSTGSSYEQYF. The CDR3 nucleotides read TGTGCCAGTAGTACGGGGAGCTCCTACGAGCAGTACTTC.

This sequence joins TRBV4-2 and TRBJ2-3, with 9 bases identical to TRBD2. Losses at the gene ends were 4 bases for V and 10 bases for J; bases not matched to a gene: 9. The V gene's germline CDR1 is LGHNA and CDR2 YNFKEQ. The CDR3 has 14 amino acids. The CDR3 is CASSPGTSTDPQYF. The CDR3 DNA reads TGTGCCAGCAGCCCGGGGACTAGCACGGATCCGCAGTATTTT.

This sequence joins TRBV27 and TRBJ2-1, with D possibly being TRBD1 or TRBD2 (5 bases each). Deletions cut 7 bases from V and 5 bases from J, with 15 bases between. Germline-derived CDR1 and CDR2 are MNHEY and SMNVEV (reference sequence). This CDR3 comprises 14 residues. Written as DNA, the CDR3 is TGTGCCAGCACCCCATGGGGGTCCGACAATGAGCAGTTCTTC. Amino acid sequence: CASTPWGSDNEQFF.

This sequence joins TRBV2 and TRBJ1-6; no reliable D call. V was cut by 8 bases and J by 14 bases, with 16 bases left in between. Per germline, CDR1 SNHLY and CDR2 FYNNEI. This CDR3 spans 12 amino acids. In DNA form, the CDR3 reads TGTGCCAGCGGGAAGGCGGTTGGGTCCCTCCACTTT. Translated: CASGKAVGSLHF.